Presented here are 26 T cell receptor beta chains from one specimen sequenced in a study of radiotherapy plus CTLA-4 blockade in lung cancer. The method was immunoSEQ multiplex PCR; TCRdb's version includes in-frame clones alone and lacks a portion of them. The sample contains about 59,000 clones, approximately 65% of which appear only once. Sequencing used peripheral blood, obtained from a patient treated with radiotherapy plus ipilimumab. Every receptor here comes from a human donor with non-small cell lung cancer whose response to radiotherapy plus ipilimumab could not be evaluated.

The chain couples TRBV10-3 to TRBJ2-5, with a tentative D call TRBD1 (5 bases). Gene TRBJ2-7 matches the end of the DNA better, so the J call may be wrong. This CDR3 contains 16 residues. Germline CDR1 and CDR2: ENHRY and SYGVKD. The CDR3 sequence is CAISESAAGLGYEQYF. The CDR3 DNA is TGTGCCATCAGTGAGTCGGCGGCAGGGTTAGGCTACGAGCAGTACTTC.

The chain employs TRBV5-6 and TRBJ1-1; 8 nucleotides match TRBD1. J was trimmed by 4 bases and V by 0 bases; bases with no gene match: 5. The CDR3 length is 15 residues. Germline lookup yields CDR1 SGHDT and CDR2 YYEEEE. Written as DNA, the CDR3 is TGTGCCAGCAGCTTGGGTCAGGGGGCAAGCACTGAAGCTTTCTTT. Amino acids: CASSLGQGASTEAFF.

This clone was seen a handful of times. This chain uses TRBV11-2 with TRBJ2-1; TRBD2 agrees at 11 bases. CDR1 and CDR2 (germline): SGHAT, FQNNGV. The CDR3 loop spans 18 amino acids. V was pared by 4 bases and J by 3 bases, with 11 bases of the junction left unmatched. CDR3 loop: CASSSPTGTSGFYNEQFF. The DNA for the CDR3 is TGTGCCAGCAGCTCCCCAACCGGGACTAGCGGCTTCTACAATGAGCAGTTCTTC.

Regarding this clone: This sample includes further DNA sequences coding for the same CDR3. This chain joins TRBV2 and TRBJ1-4; 7 nucleotides line up with TRBD1. Germline V gene data show CDR1 as SNHLY and CDR2 as FYNNEI. J was trimmed by 4 bases and V by 8 bases; bases with no gene match: 4. This CDR3 spans 13 amino acids. CDR3 bases: TGTGCCAGCTCCCGGGACAGTAATGAAAAACTGTTTTTT. Residues: CASSRDSNEKLFF.

This chain joins TRBV18 and TRBJ2-5, with 9 bases that match TRBD1. The CDR3 covers 17 residues. Per the germline V gene, CDR1 is KGHSH and CDR2 is LQKENI. The V and J ends lost 0 bases and 5 bases, in that order; junction bases with no gene match: 10. CDR3 region: CASSPPLVGQGQETQYF. The CDR3 DNA reads TGTGCCAGCTCACCACCGTTGGTCGGACAGGGGCAGGAGACCCAGTACTTC. Combining the CDR3 with reference TRBV18 and TRBJ2-5 gives the whole variable domain NAGVMQNPRHLVRRRGQEARLRCSPMKGHSHVYWYRQLPEEGLKFMVYLQKENIIDESGMPKERFSAEFPKEGPSILRIQQVVRGDSAAYFCASSPPLVGQGQETQYFGPGTRLLVL.

V is TRBV7-8 and J is TRBJ1-2, with 8 nucleotides matching TRBD1. Germline V gene lookup returns CDR1 SGHVS and CDR2 FQNEAQ. This CDR3 contains 14 residues. V lost 3 bases to trimming and J lost 5 bases; unmatched junction nucleotides: 5. Here the CDR3 DNA reads TGTGCCAGCAGCTTGGACAGGGTCGGGTATGGCTACACCTTC. Translated, it gives CASSLDRVGYGYTF.

This chain links TRBV5-1 with TRBJ2-2, with 9 bases identical to TRBD1. The CDR3 totals 14 residues. V lost 1 base, J lost 6 bases, and 1 base stayed unmatched. In germline, CDR1 is SGHRS, CDR2 YFSETQ. The CDR3 nucleotides are TGCGCCAGCAGCTTGACAGGGGGCTCCGGGGAGCTGTTTTTT. The encoded protein is CASSLTGGSGELFF.

The V gene is TRBV5-1, the J gene TRBJ2-5; the match to TRBD1 covers 7 bases. This CDR3 has 17 residues. The germline CDR1 and CDR2 sequences are SGHRS and YFSETQ. V lost 0 bases to trimming and J lost 2 bases; unmatched junction nucleotides: 10. This CDR3 reads CASSLGGRTGQQETQYF. The CDR3 DNA sequence: TGCGCCAGCAGCTTGGGAGGTCGAACGGGACAGCAAGAGACCCAGTACTTC.

This chain joins TRBV5-4 and TRBJ2-7, with 7 bases aligning to TRBD2. In germline, CDR1 is SGHNT, CDR2 YYREEE (reference sequence). Germline trimming cut 4 bases from V and 1 base from J; bases unmatched to any gene: 14. This CDR3 is built from 17 residues. This CDR3 is CASSPTGSGTESYEQYF. The DNA of the CDR3 is TGTGCCAGCAGCCCCACGGGCAGCGGGACTGAGTCCTACGAGCAGTACTTC.

This chain connects TRBV9 to TRBJ1-1, with 10 bases that match TRBD1. The CDR3 runs 17 residues. Germline CDR1 reads SGDLS; CDR2 reads YYNGEE. Trimming removed 0 bases from V and 2 bases from J; junction bases left unmatched: 7. CDR3 nucleotides: TGTGCCAGCAGCGTAGCGGGACAGGGGTTTGGAAACACTGAAGCTTTCTTT. This encodes CASSVAGQGFGNTEAFF.

J is TRBJ2-5 and V is TRBV5-8; 8 bases match TRBD2. The germline V gene encodes CDR1 SGHTS and CDR2 YDEGEE. This CDR3 is built from 15 residues. V lost 6 bases, J lost 3 bases, and 10 bases stayed unmatched. The CDR3 sequence: CASKGAGDPKETQYF. The CDR3 nucleotides are TGTGCCAGCAAGGGAGCGGGGGACCCTAAAGAGACCCAGTACTTC.

The rearrangement links TRBV5-4 to TRBJ1-5, with D tentatively TRBD1 (6 bases). Germline CDR1 reads SGHNT; CDR2 reads YYREEE (reference sequence). Trimming stripped 5 bases from V and 0 bases from J, with 12 bases between. CDR3 size: 15 residues. Here the CDR3 DNA reads TGTGCCAGCAGTCGACAGGACCTTAGCAATCAGCCCCAGCATTTT. Encoded protein: CASSRQDLSNQPQHF.

The chain is built from TRBV5-1 and TRBJ1-1; 7 nucleotides line up with TRBD1. There are 16 residues in the CDR3. Germline values: CDR1 SGHRS, CDR2 YFSETQ. V was pared by 4 bases and J by 3 bases, with 12 bases of the junction left unmatched. DNA for the CDR3: TGCGCCAGCAGCATCGAGACAGGGAAGATTCACACTGAAGCTTTCTTT. Residues: CASSIETGKIHTEAFF.

This clone appeared once. The chain is built from TRBV6-6 and TRBJ2-3; perhaps TRBD1 as D (5 bases). Deletions cut 4 bases from V and 3 bases from J, with 8 bases between. The CDR3 is 13 residues long. Germline V gene data show CDR1 as MNHNY and CDR2 as SVGAGI (reference sequence). The CDR3 DNA is TGTGCCAGCAGTTGGCAGGGAACAGATACGCAGTATTTT. It specifies CASSWQGTDTQYF.

In DNA, the CDR3 is TGTGCCAGCAGCTTAGATTTCGGGGTGGCAGGAGGCACCGGGGAGCTGTTTTTT. This gives the protein CASSLDFGVAGGTGELFF. The gene calls are TRBV11-2 and TRBJ2-2; possible D gene TRBD2, 5 bases. The CDR3 runs 18 residues. Trimming cost V 0 bases and J 4 bases, with 18 bases left between them. Germline V gene lookup returns CDR1 SGHAT and CDR2 FQNNGV.

This clone was observed a handful of times. The gene calls are TRBV7-9 and TRBJ1-5; D not resolved. CDR1 is SEHNR and CDR2 is FQNEAQ in the germline V gene (reference sequence). The CDR3 is made up of 14 amino acids. Between the trimmed V and J ends, which lost 1 base and 2 bases, there was a span of 6 bases. The CDR3: CASSLGLGNQPQHF. The CDR3 DNA sequence: TGTGCCAGCAGCTTAGGGCTGGGCAATCAGCCCCAGCATTTT.

The gene calls are TRBV19 and TRBJ2-5; 7 bases fit TRBD1. CDR1 and CDR2 (germline): LNHDA, SQIVND (reference sequence). After removal of 8 bases from V and 4 bases from J, the junction contained 7 bases not matched to a gene. The CDR3 is 13 amino acids. CDR3 amino acids: CASGSQGPETQYF. In nucleotides, the CDR3 is TGTGCCAGTGGATCACAGGGGCCAGAGACCCAGTACTTC.

This sequence joins TRBV19 and TRBJ1-2; TRBD1 agrees at 9 bases. V dropped 3 bases and J dropped 8; count of bases not matched to a gene: 10. The germline V gene encodes CDR1 LNHDA and CDR2 SQIVND (reference sequence). This CDR3 has 15 residues. This CDR3 reads CASSITGQGGRGYTF. The CDR3 nucleotides read TGTGCCAGTAGTATTACGGGACAGGGCGGTCGGGGCTACACCTTC.

V is TRBV7-8 and J is TRBJ2-1, with D possibly TRBD2 on 6 matching bases. This CDR3 contains 17 residues. Germline assignment: CDR1 SGHVS and CDR2 FQNEAQ. V lost 5 bases and J 4 bases, leaving 21 bases between the germline ends. The CDR3 DNA reads as TGTGCCAGCAGCCCCGGGGTGGACGGGAGAATATACAATGAGCAGTTCTTC. Amino acids: CASSPGVDGRIYNEQFF.

The chain combines TRBV19 with TRBJ1-5; D gene uncertain. The germline V gene has CDR1 LNHDA and CDR2 SQIVND (reference sequence). The CDR3 covers 13 residues. V shed 5 bases and J shed 7 bases, with 12 bases lying between them. CDR3: CASSWAERQPQHF. Here the CDR3 DNA reads TGTGCCAGTAGTTGGGCTGAGCGGCAGCCCCAGCATTTT. The full variable domain, rest sourced from reference TRBV19 and TRBJ1-5, is DGGITQSPKYLFRKEGQNVTLSCEQNLNHDAMYWYRQDPGQGLRLIYYSQIVNDFQKGDIAEGYSVSREKKESFPLTVTSAQKNPTAFYLCASSWAERQPQHFGDGTRLSIL.

This chain uses TRBV18 with TRBJ1-1; D gene uncertain. CDR1 and CDR2 (germline): KGHSH, LQKENI. The germline V and J ends were trimmed by 0 bases and 6 bases, with 14 bases remaining between them. The CDR3 loop spans 15 amino acids. The CDR3 spells CASSPPRGSIAEAFF. The CDR3 DNA reads as TGTGCCAGCTCACCACCGAGAGGTTCGATCGCTGAAGCTTTCTTT.

The V gene is TRBV5-5, the J gene TRBJ1-3; 8 bases are a match to TRBD1. Germline V gives CDR1 SGHKS, CDR2 YYEKEE (reference sequence). J was trimmed by 3 bases and V by 4 bases; bases with no gene match: 9. The CDR3 extends over 16 amino acids. This CDR3 reads CASSPMTGAFGNTIYF. In nucleotides, the CDR3 is TGTGCCAGCAGCCCGATGACAGGGGCTTTTGGAAACACCATATATTTT.

The rearrangement joins TRBV27 to TRBJ1-5; 8 bases agree with TRBD1. J gave up 4 bases and V 6 bases, and 17 bases lay outside the gene matches. The CDR3 contains 18 residues. CDR1 and CDR2 from the germline V gene are MNHEY and SMNVEV (reference sequence). The CDR3 spells CASSLGQGGGQGNQPQHF. In DNA form, the CDR3 reads TGTGCCAGCAGCCTAGGACAGGGAGGAGGGCAGGGAAATCAGCCCCAGCATTTT.

The chain employs TRBV4-1 and TRBJ2-3; the match to TRBD1 covers 11 bases. This CDR3 spans 16 amino acids. The V gene's germline CDR1 is MGHRA and CDR2 YSYEKL. V lost 3 bases, J lost 2 bases, and 4 bases stayed unmatched. The CDR3 sequence: CASSQGQGVITDTQYF. In nucleotides, the CDR3 is TGCGCCAGCAGCCAGGGACAGGGGGTTATCACAGATACGCAGTATTTT.

The chain combines TRBV27 with TRBJ1-5; the match to TRBD1 covers 8 bases. The V segment lost 2 bases and the J segment 7 bases; nucleotides outside the gene matches: 7. Germline-derived CDR1 and CDR2 are MNHEY and SMNVEV (reference sequence). The CDR3 runs to 15 residues. The CDR3 DNA follows: TGTGCCAGCAGTTTAACCGGGACAGGTAGCCAGCCCCAGCATTTT. Translated, it gives CASSLTGTGSQPQHF.

This chain connects TRBV7-2 to TRBJ2-2; 12 bases fit TRBD2. Germline-derived CDR1 and CDR2 are SGHTA and FQGNSA. The CDR3 loop spans 16 amino acids. The V and J ends lost 8 bases and 5 bases, in that order; junction bases with no gene match: 9. This CDR3 reads CASSGASGGGTGELFF. Written as DNA, the CDR3 is TGTGCCAGCTCCGGGGCTAGCGGGGGGGGGACCGGGGAGCTGTTTTTT. Full variable domain (outside the CDR3, taken from reference TRBV7-2 and TRBJ2-2): GAGVSQSPSNKVTEKGKDVELRCDPISGHTALYWYRQSLGQGLEFLIYFQGNSAPDKSGLPSDRFSAERTGGSVSTLTIQRTQQEDSAVYLCASSGASGGGTGELFFGEGSRLTVL.